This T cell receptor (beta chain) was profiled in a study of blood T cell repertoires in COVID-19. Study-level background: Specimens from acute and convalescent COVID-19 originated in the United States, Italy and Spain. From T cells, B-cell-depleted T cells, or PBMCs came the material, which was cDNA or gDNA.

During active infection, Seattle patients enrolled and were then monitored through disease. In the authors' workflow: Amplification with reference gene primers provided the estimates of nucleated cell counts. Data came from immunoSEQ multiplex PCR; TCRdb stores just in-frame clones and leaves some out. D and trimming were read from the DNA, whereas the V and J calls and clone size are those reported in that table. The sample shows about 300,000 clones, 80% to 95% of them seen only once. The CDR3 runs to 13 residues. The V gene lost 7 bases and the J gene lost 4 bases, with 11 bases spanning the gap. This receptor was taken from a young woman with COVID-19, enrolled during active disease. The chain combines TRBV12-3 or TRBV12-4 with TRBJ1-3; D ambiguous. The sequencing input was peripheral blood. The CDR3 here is CASTLFVGNTIYF. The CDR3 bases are TGTGCCAGCACCCTTTTCGTGGGAAACACCATATATTTT.